This T cell receptor beta chain was sequenced in a study of T cell responses to AZD1222 COVID-19 vaccine. Study-level information: Pooling of second doses given at about 4 or about 12 weeks was done. Whole-study findings and limits: The study identified only a handful of AZD1222 recipients as seropositive at baseline.

Comment on this clone: Its matching antigen is unknown.

Using immunoSEQ multiplex PCR, the repertoire was profiled, and TCRdb retains in-frame clones only, with some absent. The data show over 45,000 clones, 89% seen once. The CDR3 covers 16 residues. Looked up from germline, CDR1 is LGHDT and CDR2 is YNNKEL (reference sequence). J was trimmed by 6 bases and V by 0 bases; bases with no gene match: 8. The chain couples TRBV3-1 (or the pseudogene TRBV3-2) to TRBJ2-3; TRBD2 agrees at 8 bases. The source of this sequence is an adult in good health. Sequencing used peripheral blood, obtained on day 0 of AZD1222 vaccination. The CDR3 region has the DNA TGTGCCAGCAGCCAAGATCCGGCTAGCGGGTTTGATACGCAGTATTTT. Translation gives CASSQDPASGFDTQYF.